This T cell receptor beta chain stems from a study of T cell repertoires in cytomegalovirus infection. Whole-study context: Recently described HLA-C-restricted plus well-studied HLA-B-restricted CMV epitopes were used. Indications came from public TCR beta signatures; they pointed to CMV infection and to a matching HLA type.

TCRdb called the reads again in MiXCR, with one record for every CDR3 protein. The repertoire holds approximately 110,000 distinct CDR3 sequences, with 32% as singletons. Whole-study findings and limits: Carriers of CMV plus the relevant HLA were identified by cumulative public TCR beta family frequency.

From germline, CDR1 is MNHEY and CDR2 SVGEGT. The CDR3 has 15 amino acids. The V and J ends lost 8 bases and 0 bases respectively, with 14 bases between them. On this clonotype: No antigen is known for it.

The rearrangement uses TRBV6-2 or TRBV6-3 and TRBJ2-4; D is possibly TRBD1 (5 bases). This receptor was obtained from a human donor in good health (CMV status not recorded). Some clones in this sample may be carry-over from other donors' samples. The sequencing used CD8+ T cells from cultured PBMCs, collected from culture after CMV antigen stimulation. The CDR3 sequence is CASLTTDLAKNIQYF. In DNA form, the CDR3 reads TGTGCCAGCCTTACGACAGACCTAGCCAAAAACATTCAGTACTTC.